The rows below give T cell receptor beta chains drawn from one sample of a study of T cell changes during pregnancy in multiple sclerosis. Clones were read by immunoSEQ multiplex PCR, and TCRdb kept only the in-frame ones, dropping some. In the table there are 100,000 to 140,000 clones, under 95% of which are singletons. Source: peripheral blood, taken in the third trimester of pregnancy. The receptors were sampled from a female donor in good health, enrolled as a control in a pregnancy study. Each CDR3 is given with its conserved first and last residue. The order of the fields is clone size, V gene, J gene, CDR3 length, CDR3 protein. Clone size is shown for a subset of rows, as once, few, many or a class of expanded clone.

-	TRBV5-4	TRBJ1-2	14	CASSQGDRDYGYTF
-	TRBV11-3	TRBJ2-5	16	CASSLRHGGPQETQYF
-	TRBV11-2	TRBJ1-2	15	CASSATPGQDYGYTF
-	TRBV11-2	TRBJ2-1	14	CASSADYSYNEQFF
once	TRBV11-2	TRBJ1-2	15	CASSLAGTANYGYTF
-	TRBV6-5	TRBJ1-5	13	CASSSLSGQPQHF
-	TRBV19	TRBJ1-3	13	CASSMFAGNTIYF
-	TRBV7-3	TRBJ2-5	14	CASSRTGLQETQYF
-	TRBV5-1	TRBJ2-3	14	CASSLAGGTDTQYF
once	TRBV2	TRBJ2-1	15	CASSRTSGGYNEQFF
-	TRBV11-2	TRBJ2-7	15	CASSSVDRYSYEQYF
-	TRBV30	TRBJ1-2	15	CAWSVHEGRRNGYTF
once	TRBV19	TRBJ2-2	15	CASTPVTTNTGELFF
-	TRBV5-5	TRBJ2-7	15	CASSQTGGPQYEQYF
-	TRBV27	TRBJ1-1	16	CASSLHGGRVNTEAFF
once	TRBV6-5	TRBJ2-1	15	CASSMTWGRVNEQFF
-	TRBV9	TRBJ2-1	13	CASSKSSYNEQFF
-	TRBV2	TRBJ2-7	15	CASSLGQGRTYEQYF
-	TRBV6-5	TRBJ1-2	13	CASRKDRRGGYTF
-	TRBV7-6	TRBJ2-1	13	CASSPGQYNEQFF
-	TRBV5-4	TRBJ2-7	15	CASGSGGGSPYEQYF
-	TRBV27	TRBJ1-2	15	CASSHRGPSNYGYTF
-	TRBV28	TRBJ2-7	12	CASSLQGGEQYF
-	TRBV25-1	TRBJ2-2	18	CASSASYLRDLNTGELFF
-	TRBV9	TRBJ2-7	15	CASSGGVAGTGEQYF
-	TRBV20-1	TRBJ1-2	11	CSARDRLQGTF
-	TRBV5-6	TRBJ1-3	13	CASSKDSGNTIYF
-	TRBV6-5	TRBJ2-5	13	CASSYRGPETQYF
-	TRBV27	TRBJ1-3	14	CASKSGASGNTIYF
-	TRBV7-8	TRBJ2-1	16	CASRFGGSGSYNEQFF
-	TRBV4-1	TRBJ2-5	12	CASRGQKETQYF
once	TRBV6-5	TRBJ1-6	15	CASRGQGAFNSPLHF
-	TRBV27	TRBJ2-3	11	CASRGPDTQYF
-	TRBV6-1	TRBJ1-5	15	CASSESRGRGQPQHF
-	TRBV7-7	TRBJ2-2	13	CASSSPLTGELFF
once	TRBV5-4	TRBJ1-1	13	CASIQDMNTEAFF
-	TRBV5-1	TRBJ1-1	15	CASSFSGGENTEAFF
-	TRBV29-1	TRBJ2-7	13	CSVEGDSVHEQYF
-	TRBV7-3	TRBJ1-4	13	CASSAGANEKLFF
-	TRBV7-7	TRBJ2-1	14	CASSLGDRDNEQFF
-	TRBV6-6	TRBJ1-1	16	CASSGRQGTGSTEAFF
once	TRBV5-6	TRBJ2-7	14	CASSPTGTGYEQYF
-	TRBV11-2	TRBJ1-6	17	CASTSLGTGRGGSPLHF
once	TRBV10-3	TRBJ1-2	14	CAISDLQGDFGYTF
few	TRBV19	TRBJ1-1	17	CASSKVGTGGTGTEAFF
-	TRBV5-6	TRBJ2-3	17	CASSLGLAGVLTDTQYF
-	TRBV5-4	TRBJ2-5	15	CASSLARAVAGAQYF
-	TRBV29-1	TRBJ1-3	14	CSVVGDRAGNTIYF
-	TRBV7-9	TRBJ2-5	13	CASSLTLQETQYF
-	TRBV7-2	TRBJ2-1	16	CASSLTGSGAYNEQFF
-	TRBV13	TRBJ2-7	14	CASSLSAGVHEQYF
-	TRBV10-3	TRBJ1-1	15	CAISSWTGENTEAFF
-	TRBV4-2	TRBJ2-7	17	CASSQVLAGGIHSEQYF